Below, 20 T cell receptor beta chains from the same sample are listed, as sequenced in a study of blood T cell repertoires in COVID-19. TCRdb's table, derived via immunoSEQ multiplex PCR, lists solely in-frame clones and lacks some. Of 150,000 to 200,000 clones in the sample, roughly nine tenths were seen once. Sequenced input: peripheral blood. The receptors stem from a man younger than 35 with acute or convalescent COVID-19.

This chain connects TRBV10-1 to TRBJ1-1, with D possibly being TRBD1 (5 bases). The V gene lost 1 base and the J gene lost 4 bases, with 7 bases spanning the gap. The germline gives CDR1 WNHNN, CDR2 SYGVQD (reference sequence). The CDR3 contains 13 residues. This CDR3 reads CASSEWGGTEAFF. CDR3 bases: TGCGCCAGCAGTGAGTGGGGGGGCACTGAAGCTTTCTTT.

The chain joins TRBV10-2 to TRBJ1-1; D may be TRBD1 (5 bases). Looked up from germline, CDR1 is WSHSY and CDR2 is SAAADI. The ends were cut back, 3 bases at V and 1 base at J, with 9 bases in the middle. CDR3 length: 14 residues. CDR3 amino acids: CASSDLGRNTEAFF. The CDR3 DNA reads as TGCGCCAGCAGTGATTTGGGGCGGAACACTGAAGCTTTCTTT.

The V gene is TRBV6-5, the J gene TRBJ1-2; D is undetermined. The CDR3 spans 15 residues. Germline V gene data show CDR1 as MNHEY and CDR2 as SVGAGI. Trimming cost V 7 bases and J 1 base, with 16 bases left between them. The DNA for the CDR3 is TGTGCCAGCACCCCCGGAGGCCGACGTAACTATGGCTACACCTTC. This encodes CASTPGGRRNYGYTF.

The CDR3 here is CASSYRTEAFF. CDR3 nucleotides: TGTGCCAGCAGCTATCGCACTGAAGCTTTCTTT. This chain connects TRBV7-9 to TRBJ1-1; no firm D call. V lost 4 bases to trimming and J lost 4 bases, with 4 bases between them. Germline values: CDR1 SEHNR, CDR2 FQNEAQ (reference sequence). The CDR3 length is 11 residues. Full variable domain (remainder filled in from reference TRBV7-9 and TRBJ1-1): DTGVSQNPRHKITKRGQNVTFRCDPISEHNRLYWYRQTLGQGPEFLTYFQNEAQLEKSRLLSDRFSAERPKGSFSTLEIQRTEQGDSAMYLCASSYRTEAFFGQGTRLTVV.

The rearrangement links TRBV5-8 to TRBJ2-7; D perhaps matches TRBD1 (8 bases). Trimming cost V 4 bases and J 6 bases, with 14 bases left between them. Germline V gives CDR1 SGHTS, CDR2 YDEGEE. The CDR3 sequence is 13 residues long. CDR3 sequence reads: CASSGYRGGEQYF. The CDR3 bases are TGTGCCAGCAGCGGATACAGGGGGGGCGAGCAGTACTTC.

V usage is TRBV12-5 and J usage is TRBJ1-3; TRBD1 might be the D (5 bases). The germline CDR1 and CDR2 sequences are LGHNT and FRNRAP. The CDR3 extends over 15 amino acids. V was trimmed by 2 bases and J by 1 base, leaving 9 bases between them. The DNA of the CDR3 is TGTGCTAGTGGTTTGATAACAGGTTCTGGAAACACCATATATTTT. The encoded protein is CASGLITGSGNTIYF.

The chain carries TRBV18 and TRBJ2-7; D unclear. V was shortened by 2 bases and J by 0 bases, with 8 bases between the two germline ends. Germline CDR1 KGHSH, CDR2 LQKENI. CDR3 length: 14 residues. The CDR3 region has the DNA TGTGCCAGCTCACCAACAGAGAGCTCCTACGAGCAGTACGTC. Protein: CASSPTESSYEQYV.

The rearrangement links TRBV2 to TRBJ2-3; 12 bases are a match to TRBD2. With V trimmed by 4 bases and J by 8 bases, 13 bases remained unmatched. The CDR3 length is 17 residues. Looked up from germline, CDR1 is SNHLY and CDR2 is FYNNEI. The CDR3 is CASSVIILAGGGGTQYF. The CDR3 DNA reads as TGTGCCAGCAGTGTAATTATACTAGCGGGGGGAGGTGGTACGCAGTATTTT.

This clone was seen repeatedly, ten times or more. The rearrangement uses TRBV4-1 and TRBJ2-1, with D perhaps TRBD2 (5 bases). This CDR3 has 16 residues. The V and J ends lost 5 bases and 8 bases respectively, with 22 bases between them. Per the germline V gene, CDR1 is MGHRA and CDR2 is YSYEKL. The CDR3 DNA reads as TGCGCCAGCAGCACCCCGGCCAGGACTCCAGGCGATGAGCAGTTCTTC. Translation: CASSTPARTPGDEQFF.

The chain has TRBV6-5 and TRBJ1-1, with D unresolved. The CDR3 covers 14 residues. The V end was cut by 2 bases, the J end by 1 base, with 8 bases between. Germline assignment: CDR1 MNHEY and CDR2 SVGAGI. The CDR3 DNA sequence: TGTGCCAGCAGTTACGTGAGGGCGAACACTGAAGCTTTCTTT. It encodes CASSYVRANTEAFF.

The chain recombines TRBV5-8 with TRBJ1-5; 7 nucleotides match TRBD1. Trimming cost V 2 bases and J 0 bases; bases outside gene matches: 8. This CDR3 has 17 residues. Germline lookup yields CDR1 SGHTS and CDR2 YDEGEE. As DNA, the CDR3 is TGTGCCAGCAGCTTACAGGGGACAGCTAATAGCAATCAGCCCCAGCATTTT. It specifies CASSLQGTANSNQPQHF.

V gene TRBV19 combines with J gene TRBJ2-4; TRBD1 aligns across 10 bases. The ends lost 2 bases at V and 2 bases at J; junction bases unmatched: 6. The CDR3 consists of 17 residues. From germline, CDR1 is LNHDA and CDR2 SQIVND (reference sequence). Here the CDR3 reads CASSIRGTGETKNIQYF. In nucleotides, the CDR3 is TGTGCCAGTAGTATACGAGGGACAGGGGAGACCAAAAACATTCAGTACTTC.

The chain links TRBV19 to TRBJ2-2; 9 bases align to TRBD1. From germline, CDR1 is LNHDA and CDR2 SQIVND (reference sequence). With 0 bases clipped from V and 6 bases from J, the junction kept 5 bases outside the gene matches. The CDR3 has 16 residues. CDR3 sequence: CASSIDRTGVAGELFF. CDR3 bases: TGTGCCAGTAGTATAGATAGGACAGGGGTGGCCGGGGAGCTGTTTTTT.

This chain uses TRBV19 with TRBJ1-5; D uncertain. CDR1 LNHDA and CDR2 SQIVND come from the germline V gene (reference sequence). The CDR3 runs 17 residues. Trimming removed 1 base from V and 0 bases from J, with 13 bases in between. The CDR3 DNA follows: TGTGCCAGTAGTATAGGGGAACAGAGGGTTAGCAATCAGCCCCAGCATTTT. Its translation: CASSIGEQRVSNQPQHF.

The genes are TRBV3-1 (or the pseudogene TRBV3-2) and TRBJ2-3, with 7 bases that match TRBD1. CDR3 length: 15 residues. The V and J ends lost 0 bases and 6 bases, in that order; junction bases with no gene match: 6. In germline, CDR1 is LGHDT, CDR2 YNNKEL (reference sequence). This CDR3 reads CASSQDGRGWDTQYF. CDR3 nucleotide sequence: TGTGCCAGCAGCCAAGATGGCAGGGGGTGGGATACGCAGTATTTT.

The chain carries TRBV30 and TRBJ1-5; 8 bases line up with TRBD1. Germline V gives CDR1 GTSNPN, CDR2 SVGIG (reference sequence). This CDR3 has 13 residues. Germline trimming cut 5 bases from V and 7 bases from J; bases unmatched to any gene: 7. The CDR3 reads CAWSDRGRQPQHF. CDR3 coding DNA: TGTGCCTGGTCCGACAGGGGAAGACAGCCCCAGCATTTT.

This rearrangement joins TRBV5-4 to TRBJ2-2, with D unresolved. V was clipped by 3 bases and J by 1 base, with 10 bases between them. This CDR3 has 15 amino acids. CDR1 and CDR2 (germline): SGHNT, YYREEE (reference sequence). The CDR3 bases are TGTGCCAGCAGCTCGACAAATCTGAACACCGGGGAGCTGTTTTTT. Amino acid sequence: CASSSTNLNTGELFF.

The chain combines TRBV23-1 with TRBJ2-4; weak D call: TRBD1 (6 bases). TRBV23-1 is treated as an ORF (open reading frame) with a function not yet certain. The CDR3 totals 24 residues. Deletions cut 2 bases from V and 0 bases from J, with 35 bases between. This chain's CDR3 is CASSQPKEQGNPALKFLAKNIQYF. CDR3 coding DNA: TGCGCCAGCAGTCAACCCAAGGAACAGGGCAACCCAGCCCTTAAGTTTTTAGCCAAAAACATTCAGTACTTC.

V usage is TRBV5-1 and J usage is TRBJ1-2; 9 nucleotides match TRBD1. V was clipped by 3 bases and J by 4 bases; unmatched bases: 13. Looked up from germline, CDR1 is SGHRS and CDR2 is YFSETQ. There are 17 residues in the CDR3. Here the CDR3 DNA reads TGCGCCAGCAGCTCTGGACAGGGGAACCGCTATGGCTATGGCTACACCTTC. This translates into CASSSGQGNRYGYGYTF. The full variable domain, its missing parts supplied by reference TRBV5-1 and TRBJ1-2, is KAGVTQTPRYLIKTRGQQVTLSCSPISGHRSVSWYQQTPGQGLQFLFEYFSETQRNKGNFPGRFSGRQFSNSRSEMNVSTLELGDSALYLCASSSGQGNRYGYGYTFGSGTRLTVV.

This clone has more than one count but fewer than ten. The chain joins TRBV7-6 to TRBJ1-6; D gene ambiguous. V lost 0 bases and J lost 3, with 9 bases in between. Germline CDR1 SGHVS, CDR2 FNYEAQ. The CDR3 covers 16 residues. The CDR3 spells CASSLAGRLYNSPLHF. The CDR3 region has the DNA TGTGCCAGCAGCTTAGCGGGCCGGCTCTATAATTCACCCCTCCACTTT.